This T cell receptor beta chain appears in the sequencing data of a study of cytotoxic CD8 clonotypes in ibrutinib-treated CLL. Study-level points and caveats: Treatment left the uncommon public clonotypes either contracted or stable in frequency.

Trimming cost V 4 bases and J 9 bases, with 16 bases left between them. The CDR3 extends over 14 amino acids. Germline assignment: CDR1 SGHAT and CDR2 FQNNGV. The repertoire was sequenced with immunoSEQ multiplex PCR; TCRdb's copy has only in-frame clones and lacks some. The table has some 200,000 clones, roughly 79% seen once; the top ten hold roughly an eighth. Notes on this clone: As yet, its antigen is unknown.

V gene TRBV11-2 combines with J gene TRBJ2-4; D possibly corresponds to TRBD1 (5 bases). Sequences were derived from PBMCs, sampled after 12 months of ibrutinib treatment. The TCR sequence derives from a human donor with chronic lymphocytic leukemia. This CDR3 reads CASSSRSRQGIQYF. CDR3 DNA sequence: TGTGCCAGCAGCTCAAGGTCCCGCCAGGGCATTCAGTACTTC.